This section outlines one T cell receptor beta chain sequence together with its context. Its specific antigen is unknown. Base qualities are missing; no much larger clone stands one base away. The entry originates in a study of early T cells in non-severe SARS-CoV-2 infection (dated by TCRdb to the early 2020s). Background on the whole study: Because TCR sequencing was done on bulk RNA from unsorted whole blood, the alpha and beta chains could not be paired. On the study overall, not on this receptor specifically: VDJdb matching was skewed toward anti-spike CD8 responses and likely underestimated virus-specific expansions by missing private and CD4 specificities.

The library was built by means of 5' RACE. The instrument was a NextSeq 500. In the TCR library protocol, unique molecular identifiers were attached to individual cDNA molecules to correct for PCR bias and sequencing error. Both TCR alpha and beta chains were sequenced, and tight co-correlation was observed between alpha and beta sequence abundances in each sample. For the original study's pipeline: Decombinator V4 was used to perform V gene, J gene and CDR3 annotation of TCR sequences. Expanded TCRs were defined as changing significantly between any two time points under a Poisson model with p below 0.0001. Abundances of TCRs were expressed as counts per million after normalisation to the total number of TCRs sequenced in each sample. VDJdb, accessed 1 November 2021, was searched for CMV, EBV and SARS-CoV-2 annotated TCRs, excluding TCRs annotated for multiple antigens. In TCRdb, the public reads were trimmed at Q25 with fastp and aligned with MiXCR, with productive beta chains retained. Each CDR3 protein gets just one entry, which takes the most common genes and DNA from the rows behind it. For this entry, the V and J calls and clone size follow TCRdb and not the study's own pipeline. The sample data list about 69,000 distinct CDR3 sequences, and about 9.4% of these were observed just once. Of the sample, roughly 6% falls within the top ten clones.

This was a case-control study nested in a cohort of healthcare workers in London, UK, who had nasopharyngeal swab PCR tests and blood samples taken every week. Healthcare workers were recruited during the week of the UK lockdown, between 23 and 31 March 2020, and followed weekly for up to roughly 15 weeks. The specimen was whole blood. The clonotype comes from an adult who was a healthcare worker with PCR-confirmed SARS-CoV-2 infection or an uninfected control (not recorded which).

The CDR3 sequence is CASSSPGRLQYF. In nucleotides, the sequence is TGTGCCAGCAGTTCCCCGGGACGGCTACAGTACTTC. The rearranged segments are TRBV27 and TRBJ2-7; the D gene is perhaps TRBD1 or TRBD2, each of them matching over 5 bases. CDR3 length: 12 amino acids, cysteine to phenylalanine. Only the CDR3 portion is preserved as DNA: 36 bases, with reading frame beginning at the first base. V is reduced by 4 bases and J by 10 bases, leaving a spacing of 14 bases between them. CDR1 and CDR2 were assigned from the germline V gene (reference sequence) as MNHEY and SMNVEV.